This T cell receptor (beta chain) came from a study of blood T cells in healthy people across ages. In this sample, this clonotype turned up a few times. A second roughly 6 to 12 cycle PCR used barcoded and J-beta primers. Each CDR3 protein is one row after TCRdb ran MiXCR on the 5' RACE reads. The sample records about 1.5 million distinct CDR3 sequences, roughly 43% being singletons. The ends were cut back, 7 bases at V and 3 bases at J, with 13 bases in the middle. The CDR3 totals 14 residues. The germline V gene has CDR1 SGHTA and CDR2 FQGNSA. V gene TRBV7-2 combines with J gene TRBJ2-4; D may be TRBD2 (5 bases). The sample taken for sequencing was blood. The receptor was derived from a woman under 30 in good health. Written as DNA, the CDR3 is TGTGCCAGCACCCACGGGGTTGGCAAAAACATTCAGTACTTC. Amino acids: CASTHGVGKNIQYF.